This T cell receptor beta chain was found in a study of T cell responses to AZD1222 COVID-19 vaccine. The V and J ends lost 0 bases and 4 bases respectively, with 11 bases between them. The CDR3 is made up of 15 amino acids. Germline assignment: CDR1 SGHDT and CDR2 YYEEEE. The data were produced by immunoSEQ multiplex PCR, yet TCRdb's version contains in-frame clones alone and is incomplete. The repertoire holds approximately 74,000 clones, with approximately 90% as singletons. The V gene is TRBV5-6, the J gene TRBJ2-1; D might be TRBD1 (6 bases). The source of this sequence is an adult in good health. Sequenced here: peripheral blood, sampled on day 0 of AZD1222 vaccination. Written as DNA, the CDR3 is TGTGCCAGCAGCTTGGGGGGGACACTATACAATGAGCAGTTCTTC. Amino acid sequence: CASSLGGTLYNEQFF.